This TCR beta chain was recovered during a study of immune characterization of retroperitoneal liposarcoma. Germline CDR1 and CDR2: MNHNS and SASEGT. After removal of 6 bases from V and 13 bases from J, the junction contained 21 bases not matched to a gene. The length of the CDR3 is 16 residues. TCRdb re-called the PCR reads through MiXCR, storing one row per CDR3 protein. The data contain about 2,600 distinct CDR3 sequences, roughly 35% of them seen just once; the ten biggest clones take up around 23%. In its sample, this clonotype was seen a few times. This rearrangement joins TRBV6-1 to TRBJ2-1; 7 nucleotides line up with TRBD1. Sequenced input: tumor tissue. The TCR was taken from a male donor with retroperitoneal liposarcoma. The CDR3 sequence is CASRQGVTQQTETQFF. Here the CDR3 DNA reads TGTGCCAGCAGGCAGGGGGTGACCCAGCAGACGGAGACCCAGTTCTTC.